These 29 T cell receptor beta chains originate from one sample sequenced in a study of breast tumors, draining lymph nodes, adjacent tissues. TCRdb re-derived calls from the multiplex PCR reads in MiXCR, one entry per CDR3 protein. In the table there are some 170,000 distinct CDR3 sequences, about 30% of which are singletons. Breast cancer patients provided tissue from their axillary draining lymph nodes. The sample consisted of axillary lymph node tissue. The receptors here all came from a female donor with breast cancer. Some clones in this sample may be carry-over from other donors' samples.

A note on this clonotype: A read error may be the cause here, since a much bigger clone is one base away. The conserved final phenylalanine or tryptophan is absent from the CDR3, which likely points to a read error. The CDR3 loop reads CATSDPYFDRGAQETQYL. CDR3 DNA: TGTGCCACCAGTGATCCCTACTTTGACAGGGGTGCCCAAGAGACCCAGTACCTC. The chain employs TRBV24-1 and TRBJ2-5; 8 positions match TRBD1. Per germline, CDR1 KGHDR and CDR2 SFDVKD. This CDR3 comprises 18 residues. The J segment lost 1 base and the V segment lost 3 bases, leaving 12 bases of the junction unmatched.

This clonotype appeared a single time. The chain carries TRBV7-3 and TRBJ2-2; 10 bases are shared with TRBD1. The CDR3 contains 18 residues. Germline V gives CDR1 SGHTA, CDR2 FQGTGA. Germline trimming cut 1 base from V and 4 bases from J; bases unmatched to any gene: 9. CDR3: CASSLRDRGPKFTGELFF. CDR3 coding DNA: TGTGCCAGCAGCTTAAGGGACAGGGGCCCCAAATTCACCGGGGAGCTGTTTTTT.

This clonotype was observed a handful of times. A read error may be the cause here, since a much bigger clone is one base away. The chain employs TRBV27 and TRBJ1-6, with D tentatively TRBD1 (5 bases). Looked up from germline, CDR1 is MNHEY and CDR2 is SMNVEV (reference sequence). The CDR3 runs 13 residues. CDR3 residues: CASRQAYSSPLHF. In DNA, the CDR3 is TGTGCCAGCAGACAGGCCTATAGTTCACCCCTCCACTTT.

This clonotype was counted many times. This chain connects TRBV6-6 to TRBJ2-1, with unresolved D. This CDR3 region has 13 residues. In germline, CDR1 is MNHNY, CDR2 SVGAGI (reference sequence). Trimming pared 0 bases from V and 6 bases from J, leaving 6 bases between. CDR3 amino acids: CASSYSSFNEQFF. The DNA for the CDR3 is TGTGCCAGCAGTTACTCCTCTTTCAATGAGCAGTTCTTC.

About this clonotype itself: The conserved phenylalanine or tryptophan normally closing the CDR3 is absent here, so this likely arose from a read error. The chain joins TRBV6-1 to TRBJ2-7; TRBD1 aligns across 8 bases. This CDR3 contains 14 residues. V was pared by 3 bases and J by 5 bases, with 6 bases of the junction left unmatched. The germline V gene has CDR1 MNHNS and CDR2 SASEGT. The CDR3 DNA follows: TGTGCCAGCAGTGACCAGATGACAGGGGACGAGCAGTACCTC. This translates into CASSDQMTGDEQYL.

This clonotype showed up just once. The chain combines TRBV5-1 with TRBJ1-2; no clear D. In germline, CDR1 is SGHRS, CDR2 YFSETQ. The CDR3 length is 13 residues. V was cut by 4 bases and J by 7 bases, with 14 bases left in between. The CDR3 loop reads CASSLPLMGGYTF. The CDR3 nucleotides are TGCGCCAGCAGCCTCCCCCTTATGGGTGGCTACACCTTC.

The chain has TRBV7-3 and TRBJ2-3, with D uncertain. The CDR3 has 15 amino acids. Looked up from germline, CDR1 is SGHTA and CDR2 is FQGTGA. The V gene lost 5 bases and the J gene lost 11 bases, with 23 bases spanning the gap. The CDR3 DNA reads TGTGCCAGCAGCCCCTGCCTCTGGGCCTACAATGAGCAGTATTTT. Its protein is CASSPCLWAYNEQYF.

This clonotype showed up many times. The gene calls are TRBV27 and TRBJ2-3, with unresolved D. Germline V gene sequence: CDR1 MNHEY, CDR2 SMNVEV (reference sequence). V dropped 2 bases and J dropped 0 bases, with 6 bases sitting between them. CDR3 size: 14 residues. The CDR3 DNA is TGTGCCAGCAGTTTAAGGTCTAGCACAGATACGCAGTATTTT. This sequence encodes CASSLRSSTDTQYF.

In this sample, this clonotype turned up many times. CDR3 residues: CASSLLDYSPLHF. The CDR3 bases are TGTGCCAGCAGCTTACTGGACTATTCACCCCTCCACTTT. The chain is built from TRBV7-2 and TRBJ1-6, with D uncertain. The CDR3 consists of 13 residues. The germline V and J ends were trimmed by 2 bases and 8 bases, with 7 bases remaining between them. CDR1 is SGHTA, CDR2 FQGNSA, per germline.

This clonotype appeared many times. The V call is TRBV13, the J call TRBJ2-7; 8 bases are shared with TRBD1. CDR1 is PRHDT, CDR2 FYEKMQ, per germline (reference sequence). V was clipped by 5 bases and J by 7 bases; unmatched bases: 10. This CDR3 has 14 residues. CDR3: CASSQDRVSREQYF. DNA for the CDR3: TGTGCCAGCAGCCAGGACAGGGTTTCGAGGGAGCAGTACTTC.

As to this clonotype: Possible read error: a much larger clone is one base away. J is TRBJ2-1 and V is TRBV9; the match to TRBD1 covers 9 bases. The length of the CDR3 is 15 residues. Germline V CDR1 and CDR2: SGDLS, YYNGEE. Trimming took 3 bases from V and 6 from J; bases not matched to a gene: 7. The CDR3 here is CASSAVDRGFNEQFF. The CDR3 DNA reads as TGTGCCAGCAGCGCAGTGGACAGGGGTTTCAATGAGCAGTTCTTC.

This clonotype was detected many times. This chain joins TRBV19 and TRBJ1-4; D remains unclear. V was clipped by 4 bases and J by 8 bases, with 8 bases between them. Looked up from germline, CDR1 is LNHDA and CDR2 is SQIVND (reference sequence). The CDR3 is 12 residues long. The CDR3 DNA is TGTGCCAGTAGTAAATCCGCCGAAAAACTGTTTTTT. This translates into CASSKSAEKLFF.

The table lists this clonotype with many counts. No DNA is shown, since the ends of the CDR3 on it are uncertain; the CDR3 is the one TCRdb lists. The chain carries TRBV29-1 and TRBJ2-2. Germline CDR1 and CDR2: SQVTM and ANQGSEA. Including both end residues, the CDR3 is 12 amino acids long. CDR3 protein: CSGGFGAGELFF.

This clonotype was observed many times. The CDR3 coding sequence is TGTGCCAGCAGCGTGACTAGCGTGGGTTACGAGCAGTACTTC. This translates into CASSVTSVGYEQYF. This chain links TRBV6-1 with TRBJ2-7; 8 positions agree with TRBD2. Germline values: CDR1 MNHNS, CDR2 SASEGT. The V segment lost 6 bases and the J segment 4 bases; nucleotides outside the gene matches: 8. There are 14 residues in the CDR3.

Many counts were recorded for this clonotype. At one boundary the junction diverges from the germline segment, which might be a read error. This chain uses TRBV7-9 with TRBJ1-5; no firm D call. Germline loops: CDR1 SEHNR, CDR2 FQNEAQ (reference sequence). This CDR3 is 16 amino acids long. This CDR3 reads CTSSLDILPYNQPQHF. The CDR3, as DNA: TGTACCAGCAGCTTAGACATCCTACCTTACAATCAGCCCCAGCATTTT. The full variable domain, completed using reference TRBV7-9 and TRBJ1-5, is DTGVSQNPRHKITKRGQNVTFRCDPISEHNRLYWYRQTLGQGPEFLTYFQNEAQLEKSRLLSDRFSAERPKGSFSTLEIQRTEQGDSAMYLCTSSLDILPYNQPQHFGDGTRLSIL.

This chain uses TRBV11-1 with TRBJ2-5; D unresolved. Germline CDR1 SGHAT, CDR2 FQDESV (reference sequence). V was trimmed by 4 bases and J by 4 bases, leaving 13 bases between them. The CDR3 totals 14 residues. The CDR3 DNA reads as TGTGCCAGCAGCTCGGACCTGGTGGCAGAGACCCAGTACTTC. Translated: CASSSDLVAETQYF.

Turning to this clonotype: The junction differs from germline at one of its ends, possibly a read error. The CDR3: CSATRGRGSNRPQHF. For the CDR3, the DNA is TGCAGTGCTACCCGGGGCAGGGGTAGCAATCGGCCCCAGCATTTT. The V and J genes are TRBV20-1 and TRBJ1-5; tentative D call: TRBD1 (6 bases). Germline CDR1 and CDR2: DFQATT and SNEGSKA (reference sequence). The CDR3 spans 15 residues.

As concerns this clonotype: At one boundary the junction diverges from the germline segment, which might be a read error. The gene calls are TRBV9 and TRBJ2-3; 10 nucleotides match TRBD1. This CDR3 contains 15 residues. CDR1 and CDR2 (germline): SGDLS, YYNGEE. CDR3 bases: TGTGCCAACAGCCGACAGGGGGCCCGCACAGATACGCAGTATTTT. Protein product: CANSRQGARTDTQYF.

As for this clonotype: Because it lacks the conserved phenylalanine or tryptophan at the end, this CDR3 is likely a read error. The chain is built from TRBV4-3 and TRBJ1-2; D gene unclear. Germline V gene data show CDR1 as LGHNA and CDR2 as YSLEER. V lost 0 bases to trimming and J lost 2 bases, with 4 bases between them. The CDR3 extends over 13 amino acids. The CDR3 sequence: CASSQEQNYGYTL. In DNA, the CDR3 is TGCGCCAGCAGCCAAGAGCAAAACTATGGCTACACCCTC.

This clonotype appeared once. V is TRBV9 and J is TRBJ2-1; 8 positions agree with TRBD2. With V trimmed by 2 bases and J by 2 bases, 3 bases remained unmatched. This CDR3 contains 15 residues. The germline gives CDR1 SGDLS, CDR2 YYNGEE. CDR3 nucleotide sequence: TGTGCCAGCAGCGTTGGTAGCGGGACCTACAATGAGCAGTTCTTC. Translated, it gives CASSVGSGTYNEQFF.

Ten or more counts support this clonotype. V gene TRBV19 combines with J gene TRBJ2-1; 10 positions agree with TRBD1. J was trimmed by 3 bases and V by 4 bases; bases with no gene match: 9. The CDR3 covers 17 residues. Germline V gene lookup returns CDR1 LNHDA and CDR2 SQIVND (reference sequence). CDR3 nucleotides: TGTGCCAGTAGTACGGGACAGGGGACTTCAGACTACAATGAGCAGTTCTTC. Translation gives CASSTGQGTSDYNEQFF.

For this clonotype: Since a much larger clone is just one base distant, this may be a read error. Here the CDR3 DNA reads TGCAGTGCGCTGGACAGGGTAACCTATGCCTACACCTTC. Residues: CSALDRVTYAYTF. The chain recombines TRBV20-1 with TRBJ1-2, with 8 bases identical to TRBD1. The germline gives CDR1 DFQATT, CDR2 SNEGSKA (reference sequence). CDR3 size: 13 residues.

This clonotype came up many times. A single base separates this from a much larger clone, so it may be a read error. The chain joins TRBV7-9 to TRBJ2-6, with a tentative D call TRBD1 (5 bases). The CDR3 consists of 15 residues. Germline V gene lookup returns CDR1 SEHNR and CDR2 FQNEAQ (reference sequence). Here the CDR3 DNA reads TGTGCCAGCAGCTCCTCAGGAACTGGGGCCAACGTCCTGCCTTTC. It encodes CASSSSGTGANVLPF. The complete variable domain, with remaining parts taken from reference TRBV7-9 and TRBJ2-6, reads DTGVSQNPRHKITKRGQNVTFRCDPISEHNRLYWYRQTLGQGPEFLTYFQNEAQLEKSRLLSDRFSAERPKGSFSTLEIQRTEQGDSAMYLCASSSSGTGANVLPFGAGSRLTVL.

This clonotype showed up many times. The chain is built from TRBV7-9 and TRBJ1-3, with D tentatively TRBD1 (6 bases). Germline V lookup: CDR1 SEHNR, CDR2 FQNEAQ (reference sequence). This CDR3 contains 18 residues. V lost 5 bases and J 0 bases, leaving 20 bases between the germline ends. CDR3 residues: CASSPRQGRDYSGNTIYF. CDR3 nucleotide sequence: TGTGCCAGCAGCCCCAGGCAGGGGAGGGATTACTCTGGAAACACCATATATTTT. Variable domain in full (rest from reference TRBV7-9 and TRBJ1-3): DTGVSQNPRHKITKRGQNVTFRCDPISEHNRLYWYRQTLGQGPEFLTYFQNEAQLEKSRLLSDRFSAERPKGSFSTLEIQRTEQGDSAMYLCASSPRQGRDYSGNTIYFGEGSWLTVV.

The V and J genes are TRBV7-6 and TRBJ1-5, with TRBD1 matching over 7 bases. The CDR3 totals 17 residues. Per the germline V gene, CDR1 is SGHVS and CDR2 is FNYEAQ. The V gene end was trimmed by 2 bases and the J gene end by 14 bases; junction bases not matched to a gene: 21. CDR3 coding DNA: TGTGCCAGCAGCTTAAATCAGGGGGGAGCGGGAGGCAACAATGAGCATTTT. It translates to CASSLNQGGAGGNNEHF.

About this clonotype itself: In this CDR3 the conserved last residue, phenylalanine or tryptophan, is missing, so a read error is likely. No DNA is shown, since the ends of the CDR3 on it are uncertain; the CDR3 is the one TCRdb lists. The chain carries TRBV25-1 and TRBJ1-5. The CDR3 is 15 residues long, ends included. Germline V gene data show CDR1 as MGHDK and CDR2 as SYGVNS. This CDR3 is CASSEQVLSNQPQQA.

The chain couples TRBV20-1 to TRBJ2-1; D is uncertain. This CDR3 has 9 residues. Germline V gene sequence: CDR1 DFQATT, CDR2 SNEGSKA (reference sequence). V was pared by 5 bases and J by 7 bases, with 3 bases between. The CDR3 loop reads CSAPNEQFF. The CDR3 DNA reads TGCAGTGCTCCAAATGAGCAGTTCTTC.

This chain uses TRBV2 with TRBJ1-5; TRBD1 might be the D (5 bases). CDR3 length: 15 residues. The germline gives CDR1 SNHLY, CDR2 FYNNEI. The ends were cut back, 3 bases at V and 6 bases at J, with 15 bases in the middle. This CDR3 is CASSERGSLGQPQHF. CDR3 sequence (DNA): TGTGCCAGCAGTGAGAGGGGAAGCCTTGGTCAGCCCCAGCATTTT.

V and J are TRBV6-2 or TRBV6-3 and TRBJ1-6, with TRBD1 identical over 8 bases. The junction had 16 bases not matched to a gene; V was cut back by 10 bases and J by 8 bases. CDR3 size: 16 residues. Germline-derived CDR1 and CDR2 are MNHEY and SVGEGT. In nucleotides, the CDR3 is TGTGCCAACCCAGTTGAGACGGGACAGGACCATTCACCCCTCCACTTT. This codes for CANPVETGQDHSPLHF.